The next 21 T cell receptor beta chains were all read from a single sample in a study of blood T cell repertoires in COVID-19. Here immunoSEQ multiplex PCR was the method, and the copy in TCRdb shows in-frame clones only, minus some. The sample lists over 35,000 clones; more than 65% were seen once. Sequencing was carried out using peripheral blood. Source of these receptors: a man in his 70s with acute or convalescent COVID-19.

The chain links TRBV14 to TRBJ2-5, with 7 bases that match TRBD2. Germline V gene sequence: CDR1 SGHDN, CDR2 FVKESK. CDR3 length: 14 residues. The V gene end was trimmed by 8 bases and the J gene end by 5 bases; junction bases not matched to a gene: 11. The CDR3 sequence is CASSRLAVWETQYF. CDR3 bases: TGTGCCAGCTCAAGACTAGCCGTGTGGGAGACCCAGTACTTC.

The J gene is TRBJ2-7, the V gene TRBV2; 9 nucleotides line up with TRBD1. The V segment lost 7 bases and the J segment 3 bases; nucleotides outside the gene matches: 4. The CDR3 covers 13 residues. Per germline, CDR1 SNHLY and CDR2 FYNNEI. CDR3 in DNA: TGTGCCAGCATGGGGACAGGGCACTACGAGCAGTACTTC. This encodes CASMGTGHYEQYF.

The V and J genes are TRBV18 and TRBJ2-7; D might be TRBD1 (6 bases). V shed 2 bases and J shed 6 bases, with 17 bases lying between them. The CDR3 spans 15 residues. Germline CDR1 reads KGHSH; CDR2 reads LQKENI. The CDR3 nucleotides read TGTGCCAGCTCACCAGTCAGTCAGGGGTCGGTCGAGCAGTACTTC. Translation: CASSPVSQGSVEQYF.

V and J are TRBV6-5 and TRBJ1-3; 9 bases are a match to TRBD1. The CDR3 sequence is 14 residues long. The ends lost 6 bases at V and 6 bases at J; junction bases unmatched: 6. The germline V gene has CDR1 MNHEY and CDR2 SVGAGI. This CDR3 reads CASSGRTGVNTIYF. The CDR3, as DNA: TGTGCCAGCAGCGGACGGACAGGGGTAAACACCATATATTTT.

The V gene is TRBV18, the J gene TRBJ2-5; TRBD2 is a possible D gene (5 bases). The CDR3 sequence is 15 residues long. Germline V lookup: CDR1 KGHSH, CDR2 LQKENI. V lost 0 bases and J lost 0, with 8 bases in between. The CDR3 coding sequence is TGTGCCAGCTCACCACCGGGAGTGTACCAAGAGACCCAGTACTTC. It specifies CASSPPGVYQETQYF.

This clone was counted once. The chain combines TRBV7-9 with TRBJ2-7; 8 nucleotides agree with TRBD1. V trimming: 5 bases; J trimming: 1 base; junction bases outside the gene matches: 10. Germline CDR1 and CDR2: SEHNR and FQNEAQ (reference sequence). This CDR3 contains 16 residues. Here the CDR3 DNA reads TGTGCCAGCAGCCCTCCGGTGACAGGGGTTTCCTACGAGCAGTACTTC. Translated, it gives CASSPPVTGVSYEQYF.

V usage is TRBV5-1 and J usage is TRBJ2-1; 7 nucleotides match TRBD2. The trim removed 4 bases at V and 2 bases at J, leaving 6 bases unmatched. This CDR3 has 15 residues. Germline CDR1 reads SGHRS; CDR2 reads YFSETQ. The CDR3 bases are TGCGCCAGCAGCAGGGACGGGACTACCTACAATGAGCAGTTCTTC. This encodes CASSRDGTTYNEQFF.

The sample holds one count of this clone. This sequence joins TRBV28 and TRBJ1-6; 7 nucleotides line up with TRBD1. CDR3 length: 17 residues. Germline V lookup: CDR1 MDHEN, CDR2 SYDVKM. V shed 6 bases, J shed 0 bases, and the junction held 8 bases outside the gene matches. In DNA form, the CDR3 reads TGTGCCAGCAGATTAACAGGGGTATACTCCTATAATTCACCCCTCCACTTT. It translates to CASRLTGVYSYNSPLHF.

The chain carries TRBV6-2 or TRBV6-3 and TRBJ2-7; 7 positions match TRBD1. The germline V gene has CDR1 MNHEY and CDR2 SVGEGT. The CDR3 has 14 residues. J was trimmed by 2 bases and V by 5 bases; bases with no gene match: 6. CDR3 in amino acids: CASSRTGSTYEQYF. CDR3 coding DNA: TGTGCCAGCAGTCGGACAGGATCGACCTACGAGCAGTACTTC.

This clone is a singleton in its sample. The V call is TRBV6-5, the J call TRBJ1-4; D unclear. The CDR3 has 15 residues. The germline gives CDR1 MNHEY, CDR2 SVGAGI. V dropped 8 bases and J dropped 7 bases, with 20 bases sitting between them. The CDR3 sequence: CASASLAGAGEKLFF. The CDR3 nucleotides are TGTGCCAGCGCGTCGTTGGCGGGAGCGGGTGAAAAACTGTTTTTT.

This rearrangement joins TRBV19 to TRBJ1-1, with D possibly matching TRBD1 (6 bases). The CDR3 is 13 amino acids. Between the trimmed V and J ends, which lost 3 bases and 6 bases, there was a span of 11 bases. Germline values: CDR1 LNHDA, CDR2 SQIVND (reference sequence). CDR3 sequence reads: CASSIGGIAEAFF. CDR3 DNA sequence: TGTGCCAGTAGTATTGGGGGCATAGCTGAAGCTTTCTTT.

The genes are TRBV7-9 and TRBJ2-5, with D tentatively TRBD1 (6 bases). CDR3 length: 16 amino acids. V dropped 4 bases and J dropped 2 bases, with 17 bases sitting between them. In germline, CDR1 is SEHNR, CDR2 FQNEAQ (reference sequence). The CDR3 sequence is CASSSPPSGVQETQYF. CDR3 bases: TGTGCCAGCAGCTCCCCCCCCTCAGGGGTTCAAGAGACCCAGTACTTC. Combining the CDR3 with reference TRBV7-9 and TRBJ2-5 gives the whole variable domain DTGVSQNPRHKITKRGQNVTFRCDPISEHNRLYWYRQTLGQGPEFLTYFQNEAQLEKSRLLSDRFSAERPKGSFSTLEIQRTEQGDSAMYLCASSSPPSGVQETQYFGPGTRLLVL.

The chain uses TRBV19 and TRBJ2-3, with 8 positions matching TRBD2. The V gene end was trimmed by 5 bases and the J gene end by 1 base; junction bases not matched to a gene: 8. The CDR3 contains 16 residues. CDR1 and CDR2 from the germline V gene are LNHDA and SQIVND (reference sequence). CDR3: CASSPLPAGGTDTQYF. For the CDR3, the DNA is TGTGCCAGTAGTCCCCTCCCAGCGGGAGGCACAGATACGCAGTATTTT.

The rearrangement links TRBV6-2 or TRBV6-3 to TRBJ2-1; TRBD1 aligns across 10 bases. V was clipped by 6 bases and J by 8 bases; unmatched bases: 16. This CDR3 comprises 17 residues. Germline V gene data show CDR1 as MNHEY and CDR2 as SVGEGT. As DNA, the CDR3 is TGTGCCAGCAGCCCCTTCGGGAGGAGACAGGGGGCCTATGAGCAGTTCTTC. Protein product: CASSPFGRRQGAYEQFF.

This rearrangement joins TRBV6-7 to TRBJ1-2; 8 bases are shared with TRBD1. TRBV6-7 has ORF status, its function being uncertain. The V and J ends lost 9 bases and 5 bases, in that order; junction bases with no gene match: 11. CDR3 size: 14 residues. The CDR3, as DNA: TGTGCCAGAACTGCGACAGGGGCCGATTATGGCTACACCTTC. Translated: CARTATGADYGYTF.

The CDR3 coding sequence is TGTGCCAGCAGCGTAGGAGCAGGACAGGCCCACGAGCAGTACTTC. Translating it yields CASSVGAGQAHEQYF. The chain recombines TRBV9 with TRBJ2-7; 7 nucleotides align to TRBD1. From germline, CDR1 is SGDLS and CDR2 YYNGEE. Trimming removed 0 bases from V and 5 bases from J; junction bases left unmatched: 8. This CDR3 contains 15 residues.

This rearrangement joins TRBV15 to TRBJ2-3; no definite D call. The CDR3 consists of 12 residues. Germline loops: CDR1 LNHNV, CDR2 YYDKDF (reference sequence). V was cut by 1 base and J by 6 bases, with 5 bases left in between. The CDR3 is CATSRVPDTQYF. The CDR3 region has the DNA TGTGCCACCAGCAGAGTTCCTGATACGCAGTATTTT.

The CDR3 spells CASSLDGVPYNEQFF. Here the CDR3 DNA reads TGTGCCAGCAGCCTCGACGGGGTCCCCTACAATGAGCAGTTCTTC. The V call is TRBV11-3, the J call TRBJ2-1; TRBD2 is a possible D gene (5 bases). There are 15 residues in the CDR3. Per the germline V gene, CDR1 is SGHNT and CDR2 is YENEEA. Trimming cost V 5 bases and J 2 bases, with 13 bases left between them.

The chain has TRBV6-5 and TRBJ1-3, with D maybe TRBD1 (5 bases). The CDR3 sequence is 15 residues long. V was clipped by 7 bases and J by 4 bases, with 17 bases between them. The germline V gene has CDR1 MNHEY and CDR2 SVGAGI. The CDR3 DNA sequence: TGTGCCAGCAAATCCCAGGGATACGCCGGAAACACCATATATTTT. Translating gives CASKSQGYAGNTIYF.

The chain is built from TRBV10-3 and TRBJ1-5, with 8 bases that match TRBD1. This CDR3 has 15 amino acids. Germline loops: CDR1 ENHRY, CDR2 SYGVKD. The V gene end was trimmed by 2 bases and the J gene end by 1 base; junction bases not matched to a gene: 1. DNA of the CDR3: TGTGCCATCAGTGAGGACAGGGGAAGCAATCAGCCCCAGCATTTT. Translated: CAISEDRGSNQPQHF.

The genes are TRBV29-1 and TRBJ2-3; possibly TRBD1 for D (6 bases). The CDR3 has 21 residues. V lost 4 bases and J lost 4, with 36 bases in between. Germline values: CDR1 SQVTM, CDR2 ANQGSEA. The CDR3 protein is CSVGATIEGGQSHKTSDTQYF. CDR3 DNA: TGCAGCGTTGGGGCTACCATTGAGGGCGGACAGTCCCACAAGACCTCAGATACGCAGTATTTT.